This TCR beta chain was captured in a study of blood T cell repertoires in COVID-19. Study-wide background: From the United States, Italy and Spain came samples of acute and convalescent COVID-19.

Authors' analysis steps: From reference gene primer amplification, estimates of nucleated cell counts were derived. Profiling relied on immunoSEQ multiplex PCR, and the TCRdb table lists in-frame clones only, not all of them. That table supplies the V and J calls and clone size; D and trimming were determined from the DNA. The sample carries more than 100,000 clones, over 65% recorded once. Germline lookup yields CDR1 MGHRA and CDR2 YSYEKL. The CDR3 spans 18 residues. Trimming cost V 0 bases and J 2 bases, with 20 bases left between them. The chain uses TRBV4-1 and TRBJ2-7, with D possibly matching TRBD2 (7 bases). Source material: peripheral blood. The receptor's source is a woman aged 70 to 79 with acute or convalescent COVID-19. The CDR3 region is CASSQDDGSRGGAYEQYF. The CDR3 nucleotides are TGCGCCAGCAGCCAAGATGACGGGTCGCGAGGGGGGGCCTACGAGCAGTACTTC.